The 21 T cell receptor beta chains below all came from one sample that was sequenced in a study of blood T cells in healthy people across ages. The second PCR ran about 6 to 12 cycles with a sample-barcoded 5' primer and J-beta primers. TCRdb reanalysed the 5' RACE reads using MiXCR and keeps one entry per CDR3 protein. The sample comprises about 640,000 distinct CDR3 sequences, 25% to 30% of which are singletons, and around a sixth rests with the top ten. Sequenced material: blood. The receptor set was obtained from a woman aged 80 or over in good health.

This clonotype was recorded many times. The chain is built from TRBV20-1 and TRBJ2-7, with D possibly matching TRBD1 (5 bases). The CDR3 loop spans 13 amino acids. In germline, CDR1 is DFQATT, CDR2 SNEGSKA (reference sequence). The V and J ends lost 6 bases and 3 bases respectively, with 15 bases between them. The CDR3 DNA is TGCAGTGCCCATCACACAGGAGTCTACGAGCAGTACTTC. Amino acids: CSAHHTGVYEQYF.

This clonotype was seen at least ten times. The genes are TRBV5-1 and TRBJ2-7, with 9 bases lining up with TRBD1. The CDR3 consists of 15 residues. V trimming: 4 bases; J trimming: 2 bases; junction bases outside the gene matches: 7. Per germline, CDR1 SGHRS and CDR2 YFSETQ. For the CDR3, the DNA is TGCGCCAGCAGCAGGAATAGACAGGGGGCCTACGAGCAGTACTTC. Its protein product is CASSRNRQGAYEQYF.

This clonotype has ten or more counts. V and J are TRBV10-3 and TRBJ2-7; the match to TRBD1 covers 9 bases. The germline gives CDR1 ENHRY, CDR2 SYGVKD. V lost 4 bases, J lost 2 bases, and 0 bases stayed unmatched. CDR3 size: 13 residues. The CDR3 region is CAISGTGAYEQYF. DNA for the CDR3: TGTGCCATCAGTGGGACAGGGGCCTACGAGCAGTACTTC.

The genes are TRBV5-1 and TRBJ1-1; D gene unclear. The V end was cut by 7 bases, the J end by 1 base, with 11 bases between. Germline loops: CDR1 SGHRS, CDR2 YFSETQ. The CDR3 runs to 13 residues. CDR3 amino acids: CASGDTRNTEAFF. CDR3 nucleotide sequence: TGCGCCAGCGGGGATACACGGAACACTGAAGCTTTCTTT. The entire variable domain, with the rest obtained from reference TRBV5-1 and TRBJ1-1, is as follows: KAGVTQTPRYLIKTRGQQVTLSCSPISGHRSVSWYQQTPGQGLQFLFEYFSETQRNKGNFPGRFSGRQFSNSRSEMNVSTLELGDSALYLCASGDTRNTEAFFGQGTRLTVV.

The chain employs TRBV10-3 and TRBJ1-1, with TRBD1 as a possible D gene (5 bases). Germline V CDR1 and CDR2: ENHRY, SYGVKD. The V end was cut by 7 bases, the J end by 8 bases, with 11 bases between. This CDR3 region has 11 residues. CDR3 bases: TGTGCCATCACCAAGGGGACCGAAGCTTTCTTT. As protein: CAITKGTEAFF.

This clonotype was seen a handful of times. A much larger clone sits a single nucleotide away, making a read error possible. The rearrangement links TRBV6-6 to TRBJ2-5, with 9 bases identical to TRBD1. The CDR3 is 15 residues long. The V gene's germline CDR1 is MNHNY and CDR2 SVGAGI (reference sequence). V lost 9 bases, J lost 3 bases, and 11 bases stayed unmatched. The CDR3: CASSPADRGKETQYF. The CDR3 DNA reads as TGTGCCAGTTCGCCGGCGGACAGGGGAAAAGAGACCCAGTACTTC.

This clonotype was seen only a few times. V gene TRBV19 combines with J gene TRBJ1-5; possibly TRBD1 for D (6 bases). The CDR3 has 16 amino acids. V lost 2 bases to trimming and J lost 3 bases, with 14 bases between them. Germline loops: CDR1 LNHDA, CDR2 SQIVND (reference sequence). CDR3 sequence: CASSIRTGTYNQPQHF. The CDR3 coding sequence is TGTGCCAGTAGTATAAGAACCGGGACATACAATCAGCCCCAGCATTTT.

The chain recombines TRBV4-3 with TRBJ1-6; D is unresolved. CDR3 length equals 13 residues. Between the trimmed V and J ends, which lost 0 bases and 5 bases, there was a span of 2 bases. Per germline, CDR1 LGHNA and CDR2 YSLEER. The CDR3 protein is CASSQENNSPLHF. The CDR3 nucleotides read TGCGCCAGCAGCCAAGAGAATAATTCACCCCTCCACTTT.

This clonotype was counted at least ten times. This sequence joins TRBV5-1 and TRBJ2-1; TRBD2 agrees at 9 bases. Per germline, CDR1 SGHRS and CDR2 YFSETQ. Losses at the gene ends were 4 bases for V and 6 bases for J; bases not matched to a gene: 14. The CDR3 is made up of 17 amino acids. Here the CDR3 DNA reads TGCGCCAGCAGCCCTCCCGCCCCTAGCGGGGCCACCAATGAGCAGTTCTTC. Translating gives CASSPPAPSGATNEQFF.

A remark on this clonotype: This may be a read error: a much more frequent sequence differs by one nucleotide. This chain connects TRBV29-1 to TRBJ2-3; 7 bases align to TRBD2. This CDR3 contains 14 residues. Germline CDR1 SQVTM, CDR2 ANQGSEA. V shed 3 bases and J 4 bases; nucleotides not matched to a gene: 7. The CDR3 bases are TGCAGCGTTGAGGGGAGGGGTAATTCAGATACGCAGTATTTT. The encoded protein is CSVEGRGNSDTQYF.

This clonotype showed up just a few times. The gene calls are TRBV3-1 and TRBJ2-7; D is perhaps TRBD1 (6 bases). The V gene lost 3 bases and the J gene lost 5 bases, with 23 bases spanning the gap. The CDR3 is 17 amino acids. Germline V gene lookup returns CDR1 LGHDT and CDR2 YNNKEL (reference sequence). CDR3 region: CASSQATVGGRRHEQYF. CDR3 sequence (DNA): TGTGCCAGCAGCCAGGCTACCGTAGGGGGACGACGCCACGAGCAGTACTTC.

V and J are TRBV5-1 and TRBJ1-1, with a weak D call TRBD1 (5 bases). Per germline, CDR1 SGHRS and CDR2 YFSETQ. V dropped 0 bases and J dropped 4 bases, with 22 bases sitting between them. The CDR3 is 18 residues long. The CDR3 sequence is CASSLAPAGVGSGTEAFF. DNA for the CDR3: TGCGCCAGCAGCTTGGCACCGGCGGGGGTGGGAAGTGGCACTGAAGCTTTCTTT. The whole variable domain, remainder taken from reference TRBV5-1 and TRBJ1-1, is KAGVTQTPRYLIKTRGQQVTLSCSPISGHRSVSWYQQTPGQGLQFLFEYFSETQRNKGNFPGRFSGRQFSNSRSEMNVSTLELGDSALYLCASSLAPAGVGSGTEAFFGQGTRLTVV.

In its sample, this clonotype was seen many times. The rearrangement joins TRBV15 to TRBJ2-3; D unclear. CDR3 length: 14 amino acids. Trimming shortened V by 5 bases and J by 0 bases, and 9 bases separated the two germline ends. The V gene's germline CDR1 is LNHNV and CDR2 YYDKDF (reference sequence). CDR3 DNA: TGTGCCACCAGCGTAAGTGCTAGCACAGATACGCAGTATTTT. Translated: CATSVSASTDTQYF.

This rearrangement joins TRBV5-1 to TRBJ2-1; 7 bases fit TRBD1. Trimming cost V 4 bases and J 2 bases; bases outside gene matches: 6. The CDR3 covers 15 residues. Germline-derived CDR1 and CDR2 are SGHRS and YFSETQ. The CDR3 reads CASSAPGQTYNEQFF. The CDR3 DNA reads as TGCGCCAGCAGCGCGCCGGGACAGACCTACAATGAGCAGTTCTTC.

Concerning this clonotype itself: With a much larger clone just one base away, this may be a read error. V and J are TRBV27 and TRBJ2-5; D call uncertain. Germline assignment: CDR1 MNHEY and CDR2 SMNVEV (reference sequence). V shed 1 base and J shed 2 bases, with 14 bases lying between them. The CDR3 covers 16 residues. CDR3 region: CASSLFPEAQQETQYF. The CDR3 nucleotides are TGTGCCAGCAGTTTATTCCCCGAGGCACAACAAGAGACCCAGTACTTC.

This clonotype was seen ten or more times. This sequence joins TRBV6-5 and TRBJ2-1, with D uncertain. Germline CDR1 MNHEY, CDR2 SVGAGI. V was trimmed by 5 bases and J by 8 bases, leaving 7 bases between them. This CDR3 is built from 11 residues. The CDR3, as DNA: TGTGCCAGCAGTACATGGTATGAGCAGTTCTTC. Protein: CASSTWYEQFF.

A remark on this clonotype: A read error may explain this, as a much larger clone is one base away. V is TRBV12-3 or TRBV12-4 and J is TRBJ1-1; the D gene is possibly TRBD1 (5 bases). Between the trimmed V and J ends, which lost 1 base and 7 bases, there was a span of 13 bases. There are 14 residues in the CDR3. CDR3 sequence reads: CASSLGAGTVEAFF. The CDR3 nucleotides read TGTGCCAGCAGTTTAGGCGCCGGGACCGTTGAAGCTTTCTTT.

This clonotype came up many times. The CDR3 DNA reads TGTGCCAGCAGCGCCGGACAGGGGATCACTGAAGCTTTCTTT. Its protein product is CASSAGQGITEAFF. V and J are TRBV7-9 and TRBJ1-1; 9 positions match TRBD1. CDR1 SEHNR and CDR2 FQNEAQ come from the germline V gene (reference sequence). V shed 5 bases, J shed 4 bases, and the junction held 5 bases outside the gene matches. The CDR3 covers 14 residues.

This rearrangement joins TRBV19 to TRBJ2-1, with 7 bases identical to TRBD1. The J call could be wrong; TRBJ2-7 is a better fit for the DNA end. CDR1 and CDR2 from the germline V gene are LNHDA and SQIVND (reference sequence). This CDR3 is 14 amino acids long. In DNA form, the CDR3 reads TGTGCCAGTAAGGACAGGCGATCCTACAATGAGCAGTACTTC. As protein: CASKDRRSYNEQYF.

This clonotype occurred a few times. CDR3 in DNA: TGTGCCAGCAGAGCGAGCGGGGGCTCCGATACGCAGTATTTT. Residues: CASRASGGSDTQYF. V usage is TRBV28 and J usage is TRBJ2-3, with 8 bases matching TRBD2. Losses at the gene ends were 6 bases for V and 6 bases for J; bases not matched to a gene: 8. Per germline, CDR1 MDHEN and CDR2 SYDVKM. CDR3 length equals 14 residues.

This clonotype was found a few times. The chain combines TRBV27 with TRBJ1-5, with D hard to call. CDR1 MNHEY and CDR2 SMNVEV come from the germline V gene (reference sequence). V was trimmed by 5 bases and J by 0 bases, leaving 11 bases between them. The CDR3 is made up of 15 amino acids. The CDR3: CASSPRSLSNQPQHF. CDR3 sequence (DNA): TGTGCCAGCAGTCCTCGGTCCCTTAGCAATCAGCCCCAGCATTTT.